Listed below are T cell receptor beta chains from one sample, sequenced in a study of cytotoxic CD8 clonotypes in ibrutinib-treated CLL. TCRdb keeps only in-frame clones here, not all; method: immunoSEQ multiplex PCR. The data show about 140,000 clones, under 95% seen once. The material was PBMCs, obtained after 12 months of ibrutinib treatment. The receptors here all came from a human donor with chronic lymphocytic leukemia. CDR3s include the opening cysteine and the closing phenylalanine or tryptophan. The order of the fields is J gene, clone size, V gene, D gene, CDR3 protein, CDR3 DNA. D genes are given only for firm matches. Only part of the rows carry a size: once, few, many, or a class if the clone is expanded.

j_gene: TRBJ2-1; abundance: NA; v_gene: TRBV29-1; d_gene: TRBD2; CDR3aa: CSVEDYPPGLAGGPYNEQFF; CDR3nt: TGCAGCGTTGAAGACTATCCACCGGGACTAGCGGGAGGGCCGTACAATGAGCAGTTCTTC
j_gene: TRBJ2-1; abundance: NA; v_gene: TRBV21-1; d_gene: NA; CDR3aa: CASSKPSGREPLGEQFF; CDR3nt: TGTGCCAGCAGCAAGCCTAGCGGGAGAGAACCCTTGGGTGAGCAGTTCTTC
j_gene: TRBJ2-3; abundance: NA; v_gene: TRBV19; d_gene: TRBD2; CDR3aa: CASKVGMAGAADTQYF; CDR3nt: TGTGCCAGTAAGGTAGGGATGGCGGGAGCGGCAGATACGCAGTATTTT
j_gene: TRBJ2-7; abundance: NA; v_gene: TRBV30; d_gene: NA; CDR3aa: CAGGRDGVWETYEQYF; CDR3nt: TGTGCGGGGGGCAGGGATGGGGTTTGGGAGACCTACGAGCAGTACTTC
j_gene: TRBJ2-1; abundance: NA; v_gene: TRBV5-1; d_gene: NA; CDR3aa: CASSEGHYLNEQFF; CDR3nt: TGCGCCAGCAGTGAAGGACACTACCTGAATGAGCAGTTCTTC
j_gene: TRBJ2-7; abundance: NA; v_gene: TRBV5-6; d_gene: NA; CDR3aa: CASSLGGDYEQYF; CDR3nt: TGTGCCAGCAGCTTGGGCGGCGACTACGAGCAGTACTTC
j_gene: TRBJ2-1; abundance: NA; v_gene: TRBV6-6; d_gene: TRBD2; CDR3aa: CATRTSWGDNEQFF; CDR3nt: TGTGCCACCAGGACTAGCTGGGGAGACAATGAGCAGTTCTTC
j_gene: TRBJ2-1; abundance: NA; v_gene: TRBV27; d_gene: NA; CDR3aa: CASTLFNEQFF; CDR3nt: TGTGCCAGCACCCTCTTCAATGAGCAGTTCTTC
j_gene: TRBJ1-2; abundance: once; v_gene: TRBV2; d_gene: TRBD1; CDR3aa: CASSATGAYGYTF; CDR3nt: TGTGCCAGCAGTGCGACAGGGGCCTATGGCTACACCTTC
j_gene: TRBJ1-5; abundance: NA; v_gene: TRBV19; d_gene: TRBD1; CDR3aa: CASSILDRGMVYF; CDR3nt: TGTGCCAGTAGCATACTCGACAGGGGTATGGTGTATTTT
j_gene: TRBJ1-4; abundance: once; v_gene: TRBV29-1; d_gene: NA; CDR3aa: CSVEDPGGLREKLFF; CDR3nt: TGCAGCGTTGAAGACCCGGGGGGGCTTCGAGAAAAACTGTTTTTT
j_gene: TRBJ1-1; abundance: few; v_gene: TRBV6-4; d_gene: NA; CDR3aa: CASSQRMNTEAFF; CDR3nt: TGTGCCAGCAGTCAGCGAATGAACACTGAAGCTTTCTTT
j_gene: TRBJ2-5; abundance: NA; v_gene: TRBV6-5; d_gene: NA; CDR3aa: CASSYWARAGETQYF; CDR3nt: TGTGCCAGCAGTTACTGGGCTAGGGCTGGAGAGACCCAGTACTTC
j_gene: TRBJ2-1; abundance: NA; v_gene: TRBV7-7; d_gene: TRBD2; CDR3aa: CASSPGLAGGVREQFF; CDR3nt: TGTGCTAGCAGCCCAGGACTAGCGGGAGGGGTACGTGAGCAGTTCTTC
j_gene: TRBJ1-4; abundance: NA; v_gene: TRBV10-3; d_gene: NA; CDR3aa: CAISERSDEKLFF; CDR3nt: TGTGCCATCAGTGAACGATCCGATGAAAAACTGTTTTTT
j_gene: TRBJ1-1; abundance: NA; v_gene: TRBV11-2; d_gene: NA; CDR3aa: CASSPQTGLGTEAFF; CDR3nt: TGTGCCAGCAGCCCACAGACCGGGCTGGGTACTGAAGCTTTCTTT
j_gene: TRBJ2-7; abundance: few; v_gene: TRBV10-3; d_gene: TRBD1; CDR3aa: CAICLGDRGYEQYF; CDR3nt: TGTGCCATCTGCCTGGGTGACAGGGGTTACGAGCAGTACTTC
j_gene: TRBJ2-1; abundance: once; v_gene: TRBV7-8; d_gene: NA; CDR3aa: CASSFSGTLVNEQFF; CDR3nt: TGTGCCAGCAGCTTTTCCGGGACTCTCGTTAATGAGCAGTTCTTC
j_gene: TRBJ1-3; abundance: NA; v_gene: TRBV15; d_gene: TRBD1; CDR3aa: CATSSGTEGLGNTIYF; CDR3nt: TGTGCCACCAGCAGCGGGACAGAAGGCCTTGGAAACACCATATATTTT
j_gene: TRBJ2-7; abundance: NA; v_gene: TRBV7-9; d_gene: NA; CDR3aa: CASSISGSSYEQYF; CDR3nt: TGTGCCAGCAGCATTAGCGGAAGCTCCTACGAGCAGTACTTC
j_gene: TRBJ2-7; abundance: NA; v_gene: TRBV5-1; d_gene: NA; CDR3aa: CASSLETNYEQYF; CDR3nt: TGCGCCAGCAGCTTGGAGACCAACTACGAGCAGTACTTC
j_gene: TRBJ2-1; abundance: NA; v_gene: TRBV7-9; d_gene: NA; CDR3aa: CASSLAEGEEFF; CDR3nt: TGTGCCAGCAGCTTAGCCGAGGGGGAGGAGTTCTTC
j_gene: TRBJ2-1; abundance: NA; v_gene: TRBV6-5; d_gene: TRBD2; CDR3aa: CASSSLAGGWNEQFF; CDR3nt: TGTGCCAGCAGCTCGCTAGCGGGAGGGTGGAATGAGCAGTTCTTC
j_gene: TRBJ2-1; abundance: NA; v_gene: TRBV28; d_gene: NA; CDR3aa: CASSSTGTYNEQFF; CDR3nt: TGTGCCAGCAGTTCGACAGGTACCTACAATGAGCAGTTCTTC
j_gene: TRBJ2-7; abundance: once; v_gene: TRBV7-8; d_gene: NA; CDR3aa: CASSLTEVSNYEQYF; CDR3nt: TGTGCCAGCAGCTTAACAGAGGTGTCTAACTACGAGCAGTACTTC